These 14 T cell receptor beta chains originate from one sample sequenced in a study of blood T cell repertoires in COVID-19. Generated by immunoSEQ multiplex PCR, the TCRdb table keeps only in-frame clones and is missing some. The sample records around 120,000 clones, about 89% being singletons. The sample was peripheral blood. These receptors originate from a woman between 70 and 85 years old with acute or convalescent COVID-19.

V is TRBV29-1 and J is TRBJ2-3; D might be TRBD2 (5 bases). There are 14 residues in the CDR3. V shed 4 bases and J shed 0 bases, with 11 bases lying between them. From germline, CDR1 is SQVTM and CDR2 ANQGSEA. As DNA, the CDR3 is TGCAGCGTTGTTCGCGGCGGGAGCACAGATACGCAGTATTTT. Its translation is CSVVRGGSTDTQYF.

The chain links TRBV12-3 or TRBV12-4 to TRBJ1-5; D remains unclear. This CDR3 has 13 amino acids. The ends were cut back, 3 bases at V and 9 bases at J, with 12 bases in the middle. CDR3 in amino acids: CASSLKTLWPQHF. For the CDR3, the DNA is TGTGCCAGCAGTTTGAAGACTCTGTGGCCCCAGCATTTT.

This chain links TRBV30 with TRBJ2-7, with D perhaps matching TRBD2 (7 bases). Trimming took 1 base from V and 0 from J, leaving 10 bases between them. The CDR3 runs to 14 residues. Germline CDR1 is GTSNPN and CDR2 is SVGIG (reference sequence). CDR3 sequence: CAWSAGGDSYEQYF. CDR3 DNA: TGTGCCTGGAGTGCGGGGGGCGACTCCTACGAGCAGTACTTC.

The chain recombines TRBV4-1 with TRBJ1-4; tentatively, D is TRBD1 (5 bases). CDR1 MGHRA and CDR2 YSYEKL come from the germline V gene. V dropped 4 bases and J dropped 0 bases, with 15 bases sitting between them. This CDR3 is built from 17 residues. In DNA, the CDR3 is TGCGCCAGCAGCCGAGACGGGGGTGGGACAACTAATGAAAAACTGTTTTTT. It encodes CASSRDGGGTTNEKLFF.

The chain carries TRBV5-1 and TRBJ1-4; possibly TRBD1 for D (5 bases). The ends were cut back, 3 bases at V and 6 bases at J, with 12 bases in the middle. Germline values: CDR1 SGHRS, CDR2 YFSETQ. CDR3 size: 14 residues. The CDR3 nucleotides read TGCGCCAGCAGCTCGGTCGCAGGGTATGAAAAACTGTTTTTT. This encodes CASSSVAGYEKLFF.

CDR3 loop: CASSPGTALEEKLFF. CDR3 bases: TGTGCCAGCAGTCCAGGGACAGCGCTCGAGGAAAAACTGTTTTTT. V usage is TRBV28 and J usage is TRBJ1-4, with 7 bases fitting TRBD1. Trimming removed 5 bases from V and 8 bases from J; junction bases left unmatched: 11. CDR1 and CDR2 (germline): MDHEN, SYDVKM. The CDR3 runs to 15 residues.

The CDR3 protein is CASSSGGPPYEQYF. The CDR3 nucleotides are TGTGCCAGCAGTTCAGGGGGTCCCCCCTACGAGCAGTACTTC. This chain links TRBV28 with TRBJ2-7, with TRBD1 matching over 7 bases. V shed 4 bases and J 2 bases; nucleotides not matched to a gene: 5. CDR1 and CDR2 (germline): MDHEN, SYDVKM. CDR3 length: 14 residues.

The chain couples TRBV15 to TRBJ2-7, with a weak D call TRBD1 (5 bases). This CDR3 is 13 amino acids long. Germline V gene sequence: CDR1 LNHNV, CDR2 YYDKDF (reference sequence). Trimming stripped 2 bases from V and 2 bases from J, with 7 bases between. The CDR3 reads CATSRQGTYEQYF. For the CDR3, the DNA is TGTGCCACCAGCAGACAGGGAACCTACGAGCAGTACTTC.

The chain carries TRBV5-4 and TRBJ2-5; TRBD2 matches at 8 bases. The CDR3 sequence is 14 residues long. From germline, CDR1 is SGHNT and CDR2 YYREEE (reference sequence). Unmatched junction bases numbered 8, after V lost 5 bases and J lost 5 bases. The DNA of the CDR3 is TGTGCCAGCAGGCCTCGGGGGGGCAGGGAGACCCAGTACTTC. Translating it yields CASRPRGGRETQYF.

The chain links TRBV30 to TRBJ2-1; 10 positions agree with TRBD2. The junction had 8 bases not matched to a gene; V was cut back by 2 bases and J by 4 bases. This CDR3 spans 16 amino acids. CDR1 is GTSNPN, CDR2 SVGIG, per germline (reference sequence). CDR3 in DNA: TGTGCCTGGAGTAACACCGGGACTAGCGCTTACAATGAGCAGTTCTTC. Translation gives CAWSNTGTSAYNEQFF.

The rearrangement joins TRBV12-3 or TRBV12-4 to TRBJ2-3; D perhaps matches TRBD2 (6 bases). Trimming removed 8 bases from V and 2 bases from J, with 11 bases in between. CDR3 size: 13 residues. CDR3 DNA: TGTGCCAGCGGAGGGAGTCTCACAGATACGCAGTATTTT. This sequence encodes CASGGSLTDTQYF.

The chain is built from TRBV12-3 or TRBV12-4 and TRBJ1-1; D remains unclear. V shed 7 bases and J shed 2 bases, with 11 bases lying between them. CDR3 length: 13 amino acids. The CDR3 DNA reads as TGTGCCAGCATGAGGGAGGGAAACACTGAAGCTTTCTTT. Translation: CASMREGNTEAFF.

The chain uses TRBV7-9 and TRBJ2-1; D is unresolved. The CDR3 contains 15 residues. CDR1 and CDR2 (germline): SEHNR, FQNEAQ (reference sequence). Trimming cost V 0 bases and J 4 bases, with 10 bases left between them. CDR3: CASSLAGSGYNEQFF. As DNA, the CDR3 is TGTGCCAGCAGCTTAGCGGGTTCCGGGTACAATGAGCAGTTCTTC.

This clone appeared a few times. The chain joins TRBV7-8 to TRBJ1-1; D call uncertain. The CDR3 consists of 13 residues. Germline CDR1 is SGHVS and CDR2 is FQNEAQ. Trimming removed 6 bases at V and 3 bases at J, with 11 bases between. CDR3 bases: TGTGCCAGCAGGTTACCCGGGGACACTGAAGCTTTCTTT. Its translation: CASRLPGDTEAFF.